This entry describes one T cell receptor beta chain. Its target is not known. A second PCR, run for roughly 7 to 11 cycles, used a sample-barcoded 5' primer plus a J-beta primer mix. TCRdb reprocessed the 5' RACE reads via MiXCR and lists one record per CDR3 protein. In the table there are about 680,000 distinct CDR3 sequences, approximately 50% of which are singletons. The record originates from a study of blood T cells in healthy people across ages. In the study overall: About one barcoded TCR beta cDNA was captured per two T cells. The study's findings and limits: Measured against age, TCR beta diversity per million T cells decreased in a roughly linear manner. A conclusive naive versus antigen-experienced comparison was prevented by the unsorted PBMCs. Strong correlation existed between TCR beta diversity and naive T cell percentage.

Germline lookup yields CDR1 SGHTA and CDR2 FQGNSA. V was shortened by 3 bases and J by 3 bases, with 13 bases between the two germline ends. The CDR3 is 15 residues long. The sample taken for sequencing was blood. The clonotype was recovered from a woman aged 55-69 years in good health. The chain is built from TRBV7-2 and TRBJ2-3; a weak D match, TRBD2 (6 bases). Written as DNA, the CDR3 is TGTGCCAGCAGCTTGCGATCGGCGGGAACAGATACGCAGTATTTT. Amino acids: CASSLRSAGTDTQYF.